This T cell receptor beta chain was recorded in a study of T-cell reconstitution after alpha-beta-depleted transplantation in children. Per the germline V gene, CDR1 is MGHRA and CDR2 is YSYEKL. V was trimmed by 3 bases and J by 5 bases, leaving 8 bases between them. The CDR3 runs 12 residues. The study's findings and limits: Several patients had high TCRbeta diversity at day 60; it came from surviving recipient T cells and thymic progenitors. Once a year had passed after transplant, T-cell counts and diversity came mostly from newly produced T cells. Approximately two months post-transplant, alpha-beta T cells reportedly originated from several hundred expanded graft clones.

This clonotype was seen only a few times. No antigen is known for it. Unique molecular identifiers were incorporated during preparation of the TCRbeta library. TCRdb recomputed calls from the PCR reads with MiXCR, one row per CDR3 protein. Of 750,000 to 950,000 distinct CDR3 sequences listed, around 17% are singletons. This receptor was obtained from a male patient younger than 18 who had a stem cell transplant for acute lymphoblastic leukemia, so the T cells may come from the graft donor. The sample in question was PBMCs, mostly from graft donor cells, obtained 360 days after TCRalphabeta/CD19-depleted stem cell transplant. The gene calls are TRBV4-1 and TRBJ2-7, with D possibly being TRBD2 (5 bases). The chain's CDR3 is CASSHPADEQYF. CDR3 in DNA: TGCGCCAGCAGCCACCCAGCGGACGAGCAGTACTTC.